The following is a TCR beta chain sequence with its context. Its antigen is not known. The CDR3 consists of 12 residues. The germline V and J ends were trimmed by 5 bases and 0 bases, with 5 bases remaining between them. The V gene's germline CDR1 is MDHEN and CDR2 SYDVKM. The data derive from a study of cytomegalovirus exposure and HLA in healthy donors. Study at large: Falling in the Caucasian-associated ancestry cluster were roughly 86% of 398 genotyped donors.

PCR used 60 Vbeta primers and 13 Jbeta primers. Only in-frame clones appear in the TCRdb table, and some are missing; sequencing was by immunoSEQ multiplex PCR. Of 55,000 to 85,000 clones detected, less than 80% appear once; the ten largest clones hold approximately 3%. Findings and limits, study-wide: Most CMV-associated TCR beta chains were later found to appear HLA-restricted. It is likely that the observed cluster of highly shared sequence variants was a sequencing artifact.

The receptor was isolated from a woman aged 50 to 60 in good health and CMV-seronegative. The rearrangement joins TRBV28 to TRBJ2-7; D is unresolved. Sequenced material: PBMCs. The CDR3 protein is CASSASSYEQYF. The CDR3 DNA is TGTGCCAGCAGTGCCAGCTCCTACGAGCAGTACTTC.